These 27 T cell receptor beta chains were sequenced from one sample in a study of blood T cell repertoires in COVID-19. Produced via immunoSEQ multiplex PCR; TCRdb's table is partial and in-frame only. The table lists 80,000 or so clones, around 92% of them singletons. The sequenced material came from peripheral blood. These receptors came from a woman between 50 and 59 years old in a cohort sampled during active COVID-19.

A word on this clone: Relative to the germline gene, one junction end is altered; a read error may explain this. This rearrangement joins TRBV7-7 to TRBJ2-1; D uncertain. The CDR3 sequence is 15 residues long. From germline, CDR1 is SSHAT and CDR2 FNYEAQ (reference sequence). The CDR3: CASSLGSSAYNEQFF. The CDR3 DNA follows: TGTGCTAGCAGCTTAGGTTCCAGTGCCTACAATGAGCAGTTCTTC.

On this clone itself: Germline and junction disagree at one end, which may indicate a read error. The gene calls are TRBV7-2 and TRBJ2-1; a possible D gene is TRBD1 (5 bases). The CDR3 is 14 amino acids. Germline-derived CDR1 and CDR2 are SGHTA and FQGNSA. The CDR3 here is CASTLSKGYNEQFF. CDR3 coding DNA: TGTGCCAGCACCTTAAGTAAGGGGTACAATGAGCAGTTCTTC.

V usage is TRBV30 and J usage is TRBJ2-1, with D perhaps TRBD1 (5 bases). Germline CDR1 is GTSNPN and CDR2 is SVGIG (reference sequence). The CDR3 totals 16 residues. V was cut by 0 bases and J by 4 bases, with 16 bases left in between. CDR3 DNA: TGTGCCTGGAGTGTACCAGGGCCTCCCCAGTACAATGAGCAGTTCTTC. Its protein is CAWSVPGPPQYNEQFF.

The chain joins TRBV29-1 to TRBJ1-5, with a tentative D call TRBD1 (6 bases). The CDR3 extends over 13 amino acids. V was trimmed by 4 bases and J by 7 bases, leaving 14 bases between them. Germline values: CDR1 SQVTM, CDR2 ANQGSEA. In DNA, the CDR3 is TGCAGCGTTGCGAACAGGGAGGGCCAGCCCCAGCATTTT. Translated: CSVANREGQPQHF.

The chain couples TRBV7-9 to TRBJ2-5; 9 bases map to TRBD2. V gave up 8 bases and J gave up 5 bases; unmatched junction bases: 3. Germline-derived CDR1 and CDR2 are SEHNR and FQNEAQ (reference sequence). The CDR3 contains 12 residues. The CDR3 DNA reads as TGTGCCAGCCTGGGACTAGCTGAGACCCAGTACTTC. Amino acids: CASLGLAETQYF. The complete variable domain, with remaining parts taken from reference TRBV7-9 and TRBJ2-5, reads DTGVSQNPRHKITKRGQNVTFRCDPISEHNRLYWYRQTLGQGPEFLTYFQNEAQLEKSRLLSDRFSAERPKGSFSTLEIQRTEQGDSAMYLCASLGLAETQYFGPGTRLLVL.

This clone was observed a single time. The gene calls are TRBV5-5 and TRBJ2-7, with D unclear. The CDR3 has 19 amino acids. V gave up 0 bases and J gave up 0 bases, with 22 bases separating them. Germline values: CDR1 SGHKS, CDR2 YYEKEE (reference sequence). CDR3 region: CASSLDYLAFSQSSYEQYF. The CDR3 nucleotides read TGTGCCAGCAGCTTGGACTACCTGGCGTTTTCTCAAAGCTCCTACGAGCAGTACTTC.

The chain is built from TRBV6-2 or TRBV6-3 and TRBJ2-6; D may be TRBD2 (6 bases). This CDR3 spans 19 amino acids. Trimming cost V 0 bases and J 4 bases, with 19 bases left between them. CDR1 and CDR2 from the germline V gene are MNHEY and SVGEGT. In DNA form, the CDR3 reads TGTGCCAGCAGTTACTCCCCGTTACGGGGGACGAGCGGGGCCAACGTCCTGACTTTC. Protein sequence: CASSYSPLRGTSGANVLTF.

This clone was seen only once. V usage is TRBV18 and J usage is TRBJ2-3; perhaps TRBD2 as D (6 bases). The CDR3 loop spans 14 amino acids. Trimming removed 4 bases at V and 6 bases at J, with 14 bases between. The V gene's germline CDR1 is KGHSH and CDR2 LQKENI. CDR3 DNA sequence: TGTGCCAGCTCACTAACTAGCCCAAGCGATACGCAGTATTTT. Translated: CASSLTSPSDTQYF.

This clone occurred once. The chain couples TRBV6-5 to TRBJ2-3; 8 nucleotides agree with TRBD1. CDR3 size: 15 residues. Germline assignment: CDR1 MNHEY and CDR2 SVGAGI. The V gene end was trimmed by 6 bases and the J gene end by 4 bases; junction bases not matched to a gene: 9. CDR3 sequence: CASSSRQGTSDTQYF. CDR3 DNA: TGTGCCAGCAGCTCCCGACAGGGGACGTCAGATACGCAGTATTTT.

The gene calls are TRBV3-1 (or the pseudogene TRBV3-2) and TRBJ2-3, with TRBD2 as a possible D gene (5 bases). The CDR3 has 13 residues. Germline CDR1 is LGHDT and CDR2 is YNNKEL (reference sequence). V lost 1 base, J lost 8 bases, and 10 bases lay in between. CDR3 in amino acids: CASSQVPTSTQYF. In nucleotides, the CDR3 is TGTGCCAGCAGCCAAGTCCCCACTAGTACGCAGTATTTT.

The chain carries TRBV28 and TRBJ2-7; TRBD1 matches at 11 bases. J lost 7 bases, V lost 8 bases, and 4 bases had no gene match. This CDR3 spans 12 amino acids. Germline lookup yields CDR1 MDHEN and CDR2 SYDVKM. CDR3: CASGDRGFEQYF. The CDR3 DNA reads TGTGCCAGCGGGGACAGGGGGTTTGAGCAGTACTTC.

The chain couples TRBV28 to TRBJ1-6, with D perhaps TRBD1 (6 bases). The CDR3 totals 14 residues. Per germline, CDR1 MDHEN and CDR2 SYDVKM. With 1 base removed from V and 6 bases from J, the gap between germline ends came to 7 bases. CDR3 DNA sequence: TGTGCCAGCAGTTTATCACAGGGTAATTCACCCCTCCACTTT. Its translation: CASSLSQGNSPLHF.

The chain combines TRBV6-5 with TRBJ2-7; the D is unclear. CDR3 size: 14 residues. Germline values: CDR1 MNHEY, CDR2 SVGAGI. The V end was cut by 6 bases, the J end by 5 bases, with 17 bases between. The CDR3 DNA is TGTGCCAGCAGCTCGGCTCCTCAGGCTAACGAGCAGTACTTC. Protein: CASSSAPQANEQYF.

This clone was detected only once. V gene TRBV5-6 combines with J gene TRBJ2-3; TRBD2 matches 9 bases. V was clipped by 3 bases and J by 0 bases; unmatched bases: 2. CDR1 and CDR2 (germline): SGHDT, YYEEEE. This CDR3 has 15 amino acids. CDR3 sequence reads: CASSSLAGSTDTQYF. The CDR3, as DNA: TGTGCCAGCAGCTCCCTAGCGGGAAGCACAGATACGCAGTATTTT.

This clone was counted a single time. The rearrangement links TRBV6-5 to TRBJ1-3; D is uncertain. The germline gives CDR1 MNHEY, CDR2 SVGAGI. There are 15 residues in the CDR3. The V and J ends lost 6 bases and 0 bases respectively, with 12 bases between them. CDR3 nucleotide sequence: TGTGCCAGCAGCCCCTTCAGAACCTCTGGAAACACCATATATTTT. Protein: CASSPFRTSGNTIYF.

The V call is TRBV19, the J call TRBJ2-6; the D gene is possibly TRBD2 (5 bases). The germline gives CDR1 LNHDA, CDR2 SQIVND (reference sequence). Trimming took off 5 bases at V and 10 bases at J, with 21 bases between the two ends. This CDR3 comprises 16 residues. The CDR3 is CASSYLRTPRVNVLTF. The CDR3 DNA reads as TGTGCCAGTAGTTATCTCAGGACTCCTAGAGTAAACGTCCTGACTTTC.

This chain uses TRBV5-1 with TRBJ2-3, with 8 bases identical to TRBD2. Germline assignment: CDR1 SGHRS and CDR2 YFSETQ. The CDR3 has 16 residues. V shed 0 bases, J shed 4 bases, and the junction held 7 bases outside the gene matches. The CDR3 loop is CASSLEAGAGADTQYF. CDR3 sequence (DNA): TGCGCCAGCAGCTTGGAAGCGGGGGCGGGAGCAGATACGCAGTATTTT.

The chain employs TRBV3-1 (or the pseudogene TRBV3-2) and TRBJ1-1; 11 positions match TRBD1. V shed 2 bases, J shed 5 bases, and the junction held 4 bases outside the gene matches. There are 15 residues in the CDR3. The germline gives CDR1 LGHDT, CDR2 YNNKEL (reference sequence). DNA for the CDR3: TGTGCCAGCAGCCAACGGGACAGGGGGGTTACTGAAGCTTTCTTT. It encodes CASSQRDRGVTEAFF.

This clone was seen once. The V call is TRBV5-1, the J call TRBJ1-5, with D possibly being TRBD1 (5 bases). Germline V lookup: CDR1 SGHRS, CDR2 YFSETQ. The CDR3 totals 15 residues. The ends were cut back, 0 bases at V and 4 bases at J, with 11 bases in the middle. CDR3 protein: CASSLEGNPNQPQHF. For the CDR3, the DNA is TGCGCCAGCAGCTTGGAGGGGAACCCGAATCAGCCCCAGCATTTT.

The rearrangement links TRBV19 to TRBJ1-2, with 8 bases identical to TRBD1. CDR3 size: 15 residues. With 7 bases clipped from V and 6 bases from J, the junction kept 13 bases outside the gene matches. Germline V gene sequence: CDR1 LNHDA, CDR2 SQIVND (reference sequence). The CDR3 DNA follows: TGTGCCAGTACACAGGGGGTAAGGCTAGGAGATGGCTACACCTTC. Amino acid sequence: CASTQGVRLGDGYTF.

The chain recombines TRBV6-5 with TRBJ1-2; 7 bases fit TRBD1. The V segment lost 6 bases and the J segment 5 bases; nucleotides outside the gene matches: 6. The CDR3 covers 13 residues. Germline V gives CDR1 MNHEY, CDR2 SVGAGI. CDR3 nucleotides: TGTGCCAGCAGGCGGGACAGAGAATATGGCTACACCTTC. It specifies CASRRDREYGYTF.

The chain has TRBV19 and TRBJ1-2; perhaps TRBD1 as D (5 bases). Trimming removed 7 bases from V and 6 bases from J, with 24 bases in between. CDR3 size: 16 residues. CDR1 and CDR2 (germline): LNHDA, SQIVND (reference sequence). CDR3 protein: CASNYYGRGPGHGYTF. CDR3 DNA sequence: TGTGCCAGTAACTATTACGGGAGGGGTCCGGGTCATGGCTACACCTTC.

This clone is a singleton in its sample. The rearrangement links TRBV5-1 to TRBJ2-3; 7 bases map to TRBD1. This CDR3 spans 16 amino acids. Germline CDR1 and CDR2: SGHRS and YFSETQ. V was pared by 2 bases and J by 0 bases, with 6 bases of the junction left unmatched. The CDR3 is CASSFGTAISTDTQYF. CDR3 nucleotides: TGCGCCAGCAGCTTCGGGACAGCAATTAGCACAGATACGCAGTATTTT.

The V call is TRBV19, the J call TRBJ1-5; no firm D call. CDR1 is LNHDA and CDR2 is SQIVND in the germline V gene (reference sequence). V lost 0 bases and J 3 bases, leaving 9 bases between the germline ends. The CDR3 is 15 residues long. The CDR3 here is CASSIETTINQPQHF. CDR3 DNA sequence: TGTGCCAGTAGTATAGAGACCACTATCAATCAGCCCCAGCATTTT.

V gene TRBV25-1 combines with J gene TRBJ2-7; 7 nucleotides align to TRBD1. The CDR3 sequence is 13 residues long. J lost 6 bases, V lost 6 bases, and 8 bases had no gene match. Germline CDR1 is MGHDK and CDR2 is SYGVNS. The CDR3 nucleotides read TGTGCCAGCAGCCGACAGGGTACATCCGAGCAGTACTTC. This gives the protein CASSRQGTSEQYF.

The gene calls are TRBV6-5 and TRBJ1-6; 7 bases are a match to TRBD1. V was pared by 6 bases and J by 3 bases, with 5 bases of the junction left unmatched. CDR3 length equals 15 residues. In germline, CDR1 is MNHEY, CDR2 SVGAGI. CDR3 DNA: TGTGCCAGCAGCCGACAGGGCCTCTATAATTCACCCCTCCACTTT. As protein: CASSRQGLYNSPLHF.

The chain has TRBV5-6 and TRBJ1-3; the D gene is possibly TRBD1 (6 bases). Germline assignment: CDR1 SGHDT and CDR2 YYEEEE. This CDR3 is built from 17 residues. V was shortened by 1 base and J by 0 bases, with 14 bases between the two germline ends. The CDR3 loop is CASSLWGGPSSGNTIYF. DNA of the CDR3: TGTGCCAGCAGCTTGTGGGGGGGGCCCAGCTCTGGAAACACCATATATTTT.